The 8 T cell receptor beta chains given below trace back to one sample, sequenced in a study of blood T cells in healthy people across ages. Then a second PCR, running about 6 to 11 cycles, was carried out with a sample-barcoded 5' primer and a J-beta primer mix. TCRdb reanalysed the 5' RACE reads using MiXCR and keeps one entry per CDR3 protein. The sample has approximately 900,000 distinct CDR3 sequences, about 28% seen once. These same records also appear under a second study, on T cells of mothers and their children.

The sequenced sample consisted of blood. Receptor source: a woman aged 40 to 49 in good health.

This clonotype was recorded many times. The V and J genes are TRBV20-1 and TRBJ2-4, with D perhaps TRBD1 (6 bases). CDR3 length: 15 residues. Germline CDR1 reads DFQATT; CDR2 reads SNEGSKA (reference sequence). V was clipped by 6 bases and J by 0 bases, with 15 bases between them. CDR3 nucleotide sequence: TGCAGTGCCCCGCCGACAGGACTAGCCAAAAACATTCAGTACTTC. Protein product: CSAPPTGLAKNIQYF.

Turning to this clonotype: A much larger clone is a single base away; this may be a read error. This CDR3 is CASNLGDLSNQPQHF. The DNA for the CDR3 is TGCGCCAGCAACTTGGGGGATCTTAGCAATCAGCCCCAGCATTTT. This rearrangement joins TRBV5-1 to TRBJ1-5; a weak D match, TRBD1 (5 bases). The CDR3 runs to 15 residues. Germline V lookup: CDR1 SGHRS, CDR2 YFSETQ.

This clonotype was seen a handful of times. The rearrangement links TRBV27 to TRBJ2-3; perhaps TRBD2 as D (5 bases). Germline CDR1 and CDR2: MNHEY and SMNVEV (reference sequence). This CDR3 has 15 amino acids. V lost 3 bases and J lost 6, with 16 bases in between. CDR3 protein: CASSLALSPGDTQYF. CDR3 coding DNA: TGTGCCAGCAGTTTGGCCCTATCCCCGGGGGATACGCAGTATTTT.

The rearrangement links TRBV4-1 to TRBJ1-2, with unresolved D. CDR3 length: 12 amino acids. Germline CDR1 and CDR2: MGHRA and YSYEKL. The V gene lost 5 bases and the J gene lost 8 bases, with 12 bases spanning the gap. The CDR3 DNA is TGCGCCAGCAGCTTGACACGTGGCGGCTACACCTTC. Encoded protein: CASSLTRGGYTF.

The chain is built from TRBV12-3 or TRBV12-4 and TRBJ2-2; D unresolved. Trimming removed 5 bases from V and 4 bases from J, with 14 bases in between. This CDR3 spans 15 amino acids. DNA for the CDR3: TGTGCCAGCAGTCCTAGATCAACGGGCACCGGGGAGCTGTTTTTT. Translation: CASSPRSTGTGELFF.

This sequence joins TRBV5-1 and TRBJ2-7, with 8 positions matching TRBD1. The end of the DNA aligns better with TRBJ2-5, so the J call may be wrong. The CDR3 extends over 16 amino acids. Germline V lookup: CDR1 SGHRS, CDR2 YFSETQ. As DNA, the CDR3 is TGCGCCAGCAGCTCCCCGACAGGGGTAACGGGGGAGACCCAGTACTTC. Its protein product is CASSSPTGVTGETQYF.

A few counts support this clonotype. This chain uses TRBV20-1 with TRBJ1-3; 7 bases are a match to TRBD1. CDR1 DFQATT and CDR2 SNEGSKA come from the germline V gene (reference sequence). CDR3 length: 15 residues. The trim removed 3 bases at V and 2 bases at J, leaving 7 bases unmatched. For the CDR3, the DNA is TGCAGTGCTAGCGCTGACAGGGTAGCTGGAAACACCATATATTTT. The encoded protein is CSASADRVAGNTIYF.

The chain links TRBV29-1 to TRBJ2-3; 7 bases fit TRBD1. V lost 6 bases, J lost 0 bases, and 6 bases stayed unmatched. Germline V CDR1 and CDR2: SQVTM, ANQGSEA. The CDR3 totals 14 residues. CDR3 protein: CSVATGSSTDTQYF. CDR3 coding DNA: TGCAGCGTAGCGACAGGGTCTAGCACAGATACGCAGTATTTT.